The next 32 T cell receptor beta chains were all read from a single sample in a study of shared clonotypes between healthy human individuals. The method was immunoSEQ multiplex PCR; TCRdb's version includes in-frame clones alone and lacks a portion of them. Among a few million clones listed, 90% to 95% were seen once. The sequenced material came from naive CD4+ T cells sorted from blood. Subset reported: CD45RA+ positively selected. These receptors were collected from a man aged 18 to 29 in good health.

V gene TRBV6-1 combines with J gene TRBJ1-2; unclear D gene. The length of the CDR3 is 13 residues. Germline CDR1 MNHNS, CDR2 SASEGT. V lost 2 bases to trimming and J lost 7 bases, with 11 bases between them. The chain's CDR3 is CASSETGMSGYTF. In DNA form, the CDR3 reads TGTGCCAGCAGTGAAACCGGGATGAGTGGCTACACCTTC.

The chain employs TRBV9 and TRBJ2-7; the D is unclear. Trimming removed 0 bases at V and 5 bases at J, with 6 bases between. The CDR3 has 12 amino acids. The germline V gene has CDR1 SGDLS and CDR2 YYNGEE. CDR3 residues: CASSVALHEQYF. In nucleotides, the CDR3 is TGTGCCAGCAGCGTAGCTCTCCACGAGCAGTACTTC.

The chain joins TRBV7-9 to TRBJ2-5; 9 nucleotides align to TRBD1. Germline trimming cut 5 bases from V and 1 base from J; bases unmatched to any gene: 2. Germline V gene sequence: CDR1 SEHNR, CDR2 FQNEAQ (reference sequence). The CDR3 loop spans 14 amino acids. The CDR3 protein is CASSQGQGQETQYF. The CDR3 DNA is TGTGCCAGCAGCCAGGGACAGGGCCAAGAGACCCAGTACTTC. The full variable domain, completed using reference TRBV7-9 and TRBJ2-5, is DTGVSQNPRHKITKRGQNVTFRCDPISEHNRLYWYRQTLGQGPEFLTYFQNEAQLEKSRLLSDRFSAERPKGSFSTLEIQRTEQGDSAMYLCASSQGQGQETQYFGPGTRLLVL.

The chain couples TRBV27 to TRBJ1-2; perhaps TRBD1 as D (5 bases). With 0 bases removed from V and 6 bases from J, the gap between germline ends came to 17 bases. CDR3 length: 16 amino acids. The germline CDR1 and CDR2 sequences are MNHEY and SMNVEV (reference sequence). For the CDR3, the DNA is TGTGCCAGCAGTTTATCTATATCGGGACTGGTAAATGGCTACACCTTC. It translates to CASSLSISGLVNGYTF.

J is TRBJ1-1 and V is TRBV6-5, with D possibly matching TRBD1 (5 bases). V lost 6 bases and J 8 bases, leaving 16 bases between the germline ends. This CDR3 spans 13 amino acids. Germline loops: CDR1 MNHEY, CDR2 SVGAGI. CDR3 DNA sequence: TGTGCCAGCAGGAAAACGGGGCGCCTGGAAGCTTTCTTT. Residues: CASRKTGRLEAFF.

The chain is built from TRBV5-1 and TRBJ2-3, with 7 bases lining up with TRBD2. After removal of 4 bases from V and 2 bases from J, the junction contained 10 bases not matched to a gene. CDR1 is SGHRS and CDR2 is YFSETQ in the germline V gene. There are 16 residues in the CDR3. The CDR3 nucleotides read TGCGCCAGCAGCCCACCGCGGGGGACCTACACAGATACGCAGTATTTT. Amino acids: CASSPPRGTYTDTQYF.

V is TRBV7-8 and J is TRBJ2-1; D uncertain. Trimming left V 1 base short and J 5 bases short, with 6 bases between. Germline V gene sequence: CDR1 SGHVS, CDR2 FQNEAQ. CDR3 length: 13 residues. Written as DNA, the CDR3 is TGTGCCAGCAGCTTAGTAGAAGACAATGAGCAGTTCTTC. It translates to CASSLVEDNEQFF.

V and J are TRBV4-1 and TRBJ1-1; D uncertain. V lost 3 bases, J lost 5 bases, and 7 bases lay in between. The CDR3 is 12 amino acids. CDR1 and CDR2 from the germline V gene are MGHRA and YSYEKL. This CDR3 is CASSQAETEAFF. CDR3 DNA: TGCGCCAGCAGCCAGGCGGAGACTGAAGCTTTCTTT.

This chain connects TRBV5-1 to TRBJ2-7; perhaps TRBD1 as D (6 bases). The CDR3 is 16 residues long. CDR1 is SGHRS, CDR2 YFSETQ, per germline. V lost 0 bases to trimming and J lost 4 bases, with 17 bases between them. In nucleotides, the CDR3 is TGCGCCAGCAGCTTGGTCGGTGGCAGGGGCAGTTACGAGCAGTACTTC. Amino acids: CASSLVGGRGSYEQYF.

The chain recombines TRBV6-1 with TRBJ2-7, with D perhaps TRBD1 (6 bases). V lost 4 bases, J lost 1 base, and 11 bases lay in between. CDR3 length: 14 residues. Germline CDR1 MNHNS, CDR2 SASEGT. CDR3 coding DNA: TGTGCCAGCAGTGGCCGGACAGTTTCCTACGAGCAGTACTTC. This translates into CASSGRTVSYEQYF.

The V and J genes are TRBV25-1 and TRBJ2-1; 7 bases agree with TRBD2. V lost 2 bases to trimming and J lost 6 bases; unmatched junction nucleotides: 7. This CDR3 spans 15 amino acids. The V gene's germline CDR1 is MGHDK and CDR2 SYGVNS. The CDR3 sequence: CASSERGGKGNEQFF. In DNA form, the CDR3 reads TGTGCCAGCAGTGAACGGGGAGGGAAGGGCAATGAGCAGTTCTTC.

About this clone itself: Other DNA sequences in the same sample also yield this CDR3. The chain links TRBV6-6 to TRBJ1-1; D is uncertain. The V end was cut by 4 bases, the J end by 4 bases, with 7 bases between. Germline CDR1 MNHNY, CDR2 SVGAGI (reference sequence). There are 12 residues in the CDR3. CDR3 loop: CASSSGGTEAFF. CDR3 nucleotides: TGTGCCAGCAGTTCGGGAGGCACTGAAGCTTTCTTT.

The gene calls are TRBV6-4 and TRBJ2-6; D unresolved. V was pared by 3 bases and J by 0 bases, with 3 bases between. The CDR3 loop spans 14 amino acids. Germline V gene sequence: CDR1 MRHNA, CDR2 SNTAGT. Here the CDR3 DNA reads TGTGCCAGCAGTGAGCTCTCTGGGGCCAACGTCCTGACTTTC. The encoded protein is CASSELSGANVLTF.

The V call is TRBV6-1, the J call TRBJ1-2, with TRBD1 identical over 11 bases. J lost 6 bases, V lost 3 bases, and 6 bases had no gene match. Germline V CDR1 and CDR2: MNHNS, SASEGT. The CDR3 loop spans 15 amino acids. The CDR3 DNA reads TGTGCCAGCAGTGATTGGACAGGGGGCAATAATGGCTACACCTTC. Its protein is CASSDWTGGNNGYTF.

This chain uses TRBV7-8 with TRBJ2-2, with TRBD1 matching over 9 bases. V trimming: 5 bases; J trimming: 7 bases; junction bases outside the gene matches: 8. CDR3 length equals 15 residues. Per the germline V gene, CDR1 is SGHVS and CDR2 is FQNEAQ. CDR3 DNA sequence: TGTGCCAGCAGCACCGGGACAGGGCGCGGCGGGGAGCTGTTTTTT. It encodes CASSTGTGRGGELFF.

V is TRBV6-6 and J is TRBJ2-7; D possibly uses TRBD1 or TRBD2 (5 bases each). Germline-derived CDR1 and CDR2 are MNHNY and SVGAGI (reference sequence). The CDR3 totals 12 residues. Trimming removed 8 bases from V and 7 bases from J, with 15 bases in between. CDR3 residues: CASGTVLGEQYF. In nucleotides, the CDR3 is TGTGCCAGCGGGACCGTGCTGGGGGAGCAGTACTTC.

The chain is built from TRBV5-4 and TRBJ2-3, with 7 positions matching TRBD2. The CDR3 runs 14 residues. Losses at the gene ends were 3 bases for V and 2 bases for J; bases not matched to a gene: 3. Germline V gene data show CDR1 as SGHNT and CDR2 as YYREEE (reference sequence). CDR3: CASSSLANTDTQYF. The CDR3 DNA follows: TGTGCCAGCAGCTCACTAGCGAACACAGATACGCAGTATTTT.

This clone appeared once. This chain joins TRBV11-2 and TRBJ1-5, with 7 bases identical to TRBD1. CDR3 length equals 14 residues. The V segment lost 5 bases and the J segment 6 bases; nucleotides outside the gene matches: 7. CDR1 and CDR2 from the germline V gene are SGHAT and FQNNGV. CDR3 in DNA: TGTGCCAGCAGCCAGGACAGGAACGGTCAGCCCCAGCATTTT. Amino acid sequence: CASSQDRNGQPQHF.

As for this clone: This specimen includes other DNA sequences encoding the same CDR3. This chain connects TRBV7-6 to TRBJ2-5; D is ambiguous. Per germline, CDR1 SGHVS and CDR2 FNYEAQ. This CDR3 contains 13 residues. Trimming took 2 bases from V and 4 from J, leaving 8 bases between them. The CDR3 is CASSLRLGETQYF. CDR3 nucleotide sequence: TGTGCCAGCAGCTTACGGCTAGGAGAGACCCAGTACTTC.

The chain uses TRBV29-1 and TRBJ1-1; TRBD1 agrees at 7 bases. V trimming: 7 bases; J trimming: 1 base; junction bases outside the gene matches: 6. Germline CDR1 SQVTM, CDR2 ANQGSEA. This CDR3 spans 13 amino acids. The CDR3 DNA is TGCAGCGCTGGACAGGCCCGGAACACTGAAGCTTTCTTT. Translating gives CSAGQARNTEAFF.

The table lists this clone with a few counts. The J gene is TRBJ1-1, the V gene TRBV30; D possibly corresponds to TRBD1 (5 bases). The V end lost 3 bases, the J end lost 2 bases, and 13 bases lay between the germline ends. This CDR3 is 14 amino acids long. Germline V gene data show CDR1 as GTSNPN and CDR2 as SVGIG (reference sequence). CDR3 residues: CAWRLGTANTEAFF. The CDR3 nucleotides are TGTGCCTGGAGACTTGGGACTGCCAACACTGAAGCTTTCTTT.

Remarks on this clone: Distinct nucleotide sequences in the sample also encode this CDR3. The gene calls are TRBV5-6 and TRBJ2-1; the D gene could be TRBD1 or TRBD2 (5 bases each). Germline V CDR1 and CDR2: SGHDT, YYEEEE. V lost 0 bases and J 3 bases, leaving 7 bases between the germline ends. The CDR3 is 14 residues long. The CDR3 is CASSLAGRYNEQFF. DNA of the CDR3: TGTGCCAGCAGCTTGGCGGGACGCTACAATGAGCAGTTCTTC.

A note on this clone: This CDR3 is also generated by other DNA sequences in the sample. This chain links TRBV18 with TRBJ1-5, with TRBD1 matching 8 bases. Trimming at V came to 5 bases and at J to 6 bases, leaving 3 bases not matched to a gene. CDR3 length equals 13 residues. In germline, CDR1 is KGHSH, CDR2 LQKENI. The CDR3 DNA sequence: TGTGCCAGCTCAGGACAGGGAAGTCAGCCCCAGCATTTT. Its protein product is CASSGQGSQPQHF.

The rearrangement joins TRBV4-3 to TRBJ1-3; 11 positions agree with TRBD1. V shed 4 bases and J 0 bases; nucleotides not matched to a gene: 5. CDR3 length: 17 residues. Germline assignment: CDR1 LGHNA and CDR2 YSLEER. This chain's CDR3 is CASSRLGQGGSGNTIYF. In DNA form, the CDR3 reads TGCGCCAGCAGCCGCCTGGGACAGGGGGGCTCTGGAAACACCATATATTTT.

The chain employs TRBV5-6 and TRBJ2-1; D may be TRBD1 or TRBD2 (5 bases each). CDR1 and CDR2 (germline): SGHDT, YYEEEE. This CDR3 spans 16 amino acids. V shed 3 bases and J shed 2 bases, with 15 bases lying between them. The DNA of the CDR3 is TGTGCCAGCAGCTGGGACCACGTTGTTCCCTACAATGAGCAGTTCTTC. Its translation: CASSWDHVVPYNEQFF.

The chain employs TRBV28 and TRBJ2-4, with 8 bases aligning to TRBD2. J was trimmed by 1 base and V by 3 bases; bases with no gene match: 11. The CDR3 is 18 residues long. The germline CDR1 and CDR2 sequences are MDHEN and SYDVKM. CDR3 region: CASSFISGASAAKNIQYF. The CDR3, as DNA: TGTGCCAGCAGTTTCATTAGCGGGGCGAGCGCGGCCAAAAACATTCAGTACTTC.

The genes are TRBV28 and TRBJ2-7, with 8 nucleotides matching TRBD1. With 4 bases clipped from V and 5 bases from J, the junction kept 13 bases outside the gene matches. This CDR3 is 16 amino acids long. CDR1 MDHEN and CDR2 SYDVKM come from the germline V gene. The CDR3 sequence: CASSSHPGTGRNEQYF. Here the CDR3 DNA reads TGTGCCAGCAGTTCCCACCCCGGGACAGGACGCAACGAGCAGTACTTC.

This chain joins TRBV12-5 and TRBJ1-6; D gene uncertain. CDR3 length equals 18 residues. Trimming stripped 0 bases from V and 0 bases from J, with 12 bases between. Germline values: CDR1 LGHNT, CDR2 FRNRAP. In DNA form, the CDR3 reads TGTGCTAGTGGTTTGGTATTGAGTCTAAGCTCCTATAATTCACCCCTCCACTTT. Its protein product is CASGLVLSLSSYNSPLHF.

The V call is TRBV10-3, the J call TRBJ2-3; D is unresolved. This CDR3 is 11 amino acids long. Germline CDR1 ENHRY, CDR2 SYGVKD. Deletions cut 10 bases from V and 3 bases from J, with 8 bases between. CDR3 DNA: TGTGCCACCCTACTAACAGATACGCAGTATTTT. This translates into CATLLTDTQYF.

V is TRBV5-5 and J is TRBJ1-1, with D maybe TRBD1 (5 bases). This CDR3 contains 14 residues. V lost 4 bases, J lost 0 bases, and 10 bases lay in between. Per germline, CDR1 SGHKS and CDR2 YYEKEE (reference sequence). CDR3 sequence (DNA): TGTGCCAGCAGCGGGGGACCCATGAACACTGAAGCTTTCTTT. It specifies CASSGGPMNTEAFF. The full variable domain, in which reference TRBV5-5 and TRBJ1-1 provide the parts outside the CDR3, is DAGVTQSPTHLIKTRGQQVTLRCSPISGHKSVSWYQQVLGQGPQFIFQYYEKEERGRGNFPDRFSARQFPNYSSELNVNALLLGDSALYLCASSGGPMNTEAFFGQGTRLTVV.

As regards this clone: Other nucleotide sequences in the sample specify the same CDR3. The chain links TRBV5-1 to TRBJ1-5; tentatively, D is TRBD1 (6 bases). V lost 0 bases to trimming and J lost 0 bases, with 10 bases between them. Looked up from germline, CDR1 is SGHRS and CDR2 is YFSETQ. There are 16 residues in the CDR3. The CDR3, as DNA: TGCGCCAGCAGCTTGGTAGGGGGTGGTAGCAATCAGCCCCAGCATTTT. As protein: CASSLVGGGSNQPQHF.

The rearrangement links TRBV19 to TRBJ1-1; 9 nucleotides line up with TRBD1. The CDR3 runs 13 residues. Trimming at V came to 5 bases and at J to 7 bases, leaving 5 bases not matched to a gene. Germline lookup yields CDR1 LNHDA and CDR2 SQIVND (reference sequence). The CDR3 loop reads CASSGYRGLEAFF. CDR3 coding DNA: TGTGCCAGTAGTGGTTACAGGGGGCTTGAAGCTTTCTTT.